This TCR beta chain was documented in a study of blood T cell repertoires in COVID-19. Produced via immunoSEQ multiplex PCR; TCRdb's table is partial and in-frame only. The data contain about 170,000 clones, around nine tenths of them singletons. The V and J ends lost 3 bases and 0 bases respectively, with 16 bases between them. Germline V lookup: CDR1 SGDLS, CDR2 YYNGEE. This CDR3 comprises 16 residues. This receptor was taken from a man in his 70s with acute or convalescent COVID-19. Sequenced input: peripheral blood. The chain is built from TRBV9 and TRBJ2-7, with D possibly matching TRBD1 (7 bases). CDR3 residues: CASSGQGGGGSYEQYF. In nucleotides, the CDR3 is TGTGCCAGCAGCGGACAGGGCGGAGGGGGCTCCTACGAGCAGTACTTC.